This T cell receptor (beta chain) was obtained from a study of radiotherapy plus CTLA-4 blockade in lung cancer. Study summary: Disease control was seen in about 34% of patients, objective responses in around 17%. General study points: The best prediction of response reportedly came from early blood T cell clone dynamics, with interferon-beta. Tumor-origin TCR clones grew in blood after radiotherapy plus ipilimumab.

The CDR3 runs 15 residues. Germline V lookup: CDR1 SNHLY, CDR2 FYNNEI. The V and J ends lost 7 bases and 5 bases respectively, with 17 bases between them. The data were produced by immunoSEQ multiplex PCR, yet TCRdb's version contains in-frame clones alone and is incomplete. The sample has about 97,000 clones, roughly 79% seen once; the top ten hold approximately 2.8%. This clone appeared a single time. Its specificity is unknown. It was focal radiation plus CTLA-4 blockade with ipilimumab that patients with chemo-refractory metastatic non-small-cell lung cancer received. The sequence came from a human donor with non-small cell lung cancer who had a partial response to radiotherapy plus ipilimumab. Some clones in this sample may be carry-over from other donors' samples. The sequencing used peripheral blood, collected from a patient treated with radiotherapy plus ipilimumab. The chain uses TRBV2 and TRBJ2-2, with a possible D match to TRBD1 (6 bases). CDR3 in amino acids: CASKLRRGDTGELFF. DNA of the CDR3: TGTGCCAGCAAGCTTCGCAGGGGTGATACCGGGGAGCTGTTTTTT.